The 13 T cell receptor beta chains below were found in one sample sequenced in a study of shared clonotypes between healthy human individuals. Assay: immunoSEQ multiplex PCR; the TCRdb copy retains only in-frame clones and omits some. The sample lists some 1.4 million clones, roughly 97% occurring once. The sample was naive CD4+ T cells sorted from blood. Noted subset: CD45RA+ positively selected. The origin of the receptors is a man aged 25 to 40 in good health.

This rearrangement joins TRBV5-1 to TRBJ1-2; 7 bases map to TRBD1. Losses at the gene ends were 0 bases for V and 4 bases for J; bases not matched to a gene: 9. Germline assignment: CDR1 SGHRS and CDR2 YFSETQ. CDR3 length equals 16 residues. The CDR3 DNA is TGCGCCAGCAGCTTGGTTACAGGGGACCCTCTCTATGGCTACACCTTC. Protein sequence: CASSLVTGDPLYGYTF.

J is TRBJ2-2 and V is TRBV30; 11 bases map to TRBD2. J was trimmed by 1 base and V by 8 bases; bases with no gene match: 18. Germline V gives CDR1 GTSNPN, CDR2 SVGIG (reference sequence). This CDR3 comprises 19 residues. CDR3 sequence: CARIAGGPAGLRNTGELFF. CDR3 DNA: TGTGCCCGGATAGCGGGAGGGCCTGCGGGTTTAAGGAACACCGGGGAGCTGTTTTTT.

This clone was picked up one time. This chain links TRBV6-5 with TRBJ2-1; D gene uncertain. Germline V gene lookup returns CDR1 MNHEY and CDR2 SVGAGI. Trimming took off 7 bases at V and 4 bases at J, with 17 bases between the two ends. The CDR3 runs 15 residues. The CDR3 sequence: CASTRTVFEYNEQFF. CDR3 bases: TGTGCCAGCACGAGAACGGTGTTTGAGTACAATGAGCAGTTCTTC.

This clone was detected a few times. Other DNA sequences in the sample encode the same CDR3. The chain employs TRBV7-9 and TRBJ2-7; no clear D gene. CDR1 SEHNR and CDR2 FQNEAQ come from the germline V gene (reference sequence). The V gene lost 5 bases and the J gene lost 4 bases, with 6 bases spanning the gap. The length of the CDR3 is 11 residues. The CDR3, as DNA: TGTGCCAGCAGCCCCCTTTACGAGCAGTACTTC. Its translation is CASSPLYEQYF.

The chain employs TRBV7-2 and TRBJ1-1, with 7 positions matching TRBD1. Germline CDR1 SGHTA, CDR2 FQGNSA. J gave up 8 bases and V 5 bases, and 14 bases lay outside the gene matches. This CDR3 region has 15 residues. The CDR3 DNA reads as TGTGCCAGCAGCCCCGGACAGGCCGTATCGGGAGAAGCTTTCTTT. Amino acids: CASSPGQAVSGEAFF.

The chain recombines TRBV19 with TRBJ2-6, with D perhaps being TRBD1 or TRBD2 (5 bases each). CDR3 length: 15 amino acids. Trimming took off 6 bases at V and 2 bases at J, with 11 bases between the two ends. CDR1 and CDR2 from the germline V gene are LNHDA and SQIVND (reference sequence). The chain's CDR3 is CASSSGSAGANVLTF. The CDR3, as DNA: TGTGCCAGTAGCTCAGGGAGCGCTGGGGCCAACGTCCTGACTTTC.

The rearrangement uses TRBV9 and TRBJ2-1, with a weak D call TRBD2 (6 bases). Deletions cut 1 base from V and 3 bases from J, with 20 bases between. CDR1 is SGDLS and CDR2 is YYNGEE in the germline V gene. CDR3 length: 18 residues. The CDR3 region is CASSVPSGGRPHYNEQFF. For the CDR3, the DNA is TGTGCCAGCAGCGTACCCTCTGGAGGGAGACCACACTACAATGAGCAGTTCTTC.

CDR3 loop: CASSTSGRALSEQFF. In DNA form, the CDR3 reads TGTGCCAGCAGCACTAGCGGGAGGGCCTTGAGTGAGCAGTTCTTC. This chain links TRBV9 with TRBJ2-1; 13 bases fit TRBD2. Germline CDR1 is SGDLS and CDR2 is YYNGEE. The J segment lost 9 bases and the V segment lost 4 bases, leaving 7 bases of the junction unmatched. CDR3 size: 15 residues.

This clone is a singleton in its sample. This rearrangement joins TRBV7-9 to TRBJ2-3, with 9 bases that match TRBD2. The CDR3 is 16 amino acids. In germline, CDR1 is SEHNR, CDR2 FQNEAQ (reference sequence). The junction had 13 bases not matched to a gene; V was cut back by 5 bases and J by 7 bases. In nucleotides, the CDR3 is TGTGCCAGCAGCCCAGAGCGTAGCGGGAGTATGAATACGCAGTATTTT. As protein: CASSPERSGSMNTQYF.

This chain uses TRBV5-1 with TRBJ2-2; no clear D. CDR1 SGHRS and CDR2 YFSETQ come from the germline V gene. The CDR3 consists of 16 residues. The germline V and J ends were trimmed by 0 bases and 4 bases, with 13 bases remaining between them. The DNA of the CDR3 is TGCGCCAGCAGCTTGGGTCGAACCCAGCCCACCGGGGAGCTGTTTTTT. This encodes CASSLGRTQPTGELFF.

The chain employs TRBV5-1 and TRBJ2-1, with TRBD2 matching 7 bases. The CDR3 extends over 17 amino acids. With 1 base clipped from V and 0 bases from J, the junction kept 7 bases outside the gene matches. Germline assignment: CDR1 SGHRS and CDR2 YFSETQ. The CDR3 loop is CASSLWSSGYSYNEQFF. The CDR3 region has the DNA TGCGCCAGCAGCTTGTGGAGTAGCGGGTACTCCTACAATGAGCAGTTCTTC.

The genes are TRBV5-6 and TRBJ1-1; tentative D call: TRBD1 (5 bases). Germline loops: CDR1 SGHDT, CDR2 YYEEEE. The CDR3 consists of 16 residues. Deletions cut 1 base from V and 1 base from J, with 14 bases between. For the CDR3, the DNA is TGTGCCAGCAGCTTGAGCCACGACAGATGGAACACTGAAGCTTTCTTT. This codes for CASSLSHDRWNTEAFF.

The V gene is TRBV5-4, the J gene TRBJ2-5; perhaps TRBD1 as D (6 bases). This CDR3 has 15 residues. CDR1 and CDR2 (germline): SGHNT, YYREEE (reference sequence). Trimming shortened V by 0 bases and J by 5 bases, and 14 bases separated the two germline ends. CDR3 nucleotides: TGTGCCAGCAGCTTGGACAGGGTAAATGCGGAGACCCAGTACTTC. It yields the protein CASSLDRVNAETQYF.